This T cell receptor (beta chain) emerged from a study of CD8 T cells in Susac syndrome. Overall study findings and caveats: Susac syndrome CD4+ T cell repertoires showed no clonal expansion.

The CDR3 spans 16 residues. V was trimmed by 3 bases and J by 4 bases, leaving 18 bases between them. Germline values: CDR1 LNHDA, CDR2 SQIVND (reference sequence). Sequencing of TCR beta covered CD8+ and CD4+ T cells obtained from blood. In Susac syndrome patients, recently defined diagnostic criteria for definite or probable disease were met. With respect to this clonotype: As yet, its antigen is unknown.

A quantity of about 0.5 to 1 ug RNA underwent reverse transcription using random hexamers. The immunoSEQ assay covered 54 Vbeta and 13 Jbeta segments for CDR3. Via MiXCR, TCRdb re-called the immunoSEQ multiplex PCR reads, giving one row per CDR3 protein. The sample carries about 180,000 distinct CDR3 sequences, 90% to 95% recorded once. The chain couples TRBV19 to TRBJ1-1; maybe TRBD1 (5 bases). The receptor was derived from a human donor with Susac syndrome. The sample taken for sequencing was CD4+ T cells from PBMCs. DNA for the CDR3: TGTGCCAGTAGTATGACCGGGACCTCGGGCGTCACTGAAGCTTTCTTT. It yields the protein CASSMTGTSGVTEAFF.